These 5 T cell receptor beta chains originate from one sample sequenced in a study of memory CD4+ T cells and cytomegalovirus serostatus. Single viable CD3+CD4+CD8-CD45RO+ cells were sorted as the memory CD4+ T cells. Some clones are missing from TCRdb's copy, which holds only in-frame ones; the method was immunoSEQ multiplex PCR. The repertoire holds 45,000 to 60,000 clones, with around 74% as singletons. The specimen sequenced was memory CD4+ T cells from blood. The source is an adult in good health and CMV-seropositive.

This clone was recorded a few times. J is TRBJ2-2 and V is TRBV5-4; TRBD1 matches 11 bases. Looked up from germline, CDR1 is SGHNT and CDR2 is YYREEE (reference sequence). Germline trimming cut 4 bases from V and 0 bases from J; bases unmatched to any gene: 8. The CDR3 extends over 18 amino acids. CDR3 sequence (DNA): TGTGCCAGCAGCCCCGGGACAGGGGGGGAAACGAACACCGGGGAGCTGTTTTTT. Translating gives CASSPGTGGETNTGELFF. Based on the CDR3 plus reference TRBV5-4 and TRBJ2-2, the full variable domain is ETGVTQSPTHLIKTRGQQVTLRCSSQSGHNTVSWYQQALGQGPQFIFQYYREEENGRGNFPPRFSGLQFPNYSSELNVNALELDDSALYLCASSPGTGGETNTGELFFGEGSRLTVL.

This clone has at least ten counts. V is TRBV7-9 and J is TRBJ2-7, with D possibly matching TRBD1 (5 bases). The germline CDR1 and CDR2 sequences are SEHNR and FQNEAQ (reference sequence). This CDR3 has 13 amino acids. V lost 5 bases to trimming and J lost 0 bases, with 8 bases between them. CDR3: CASSNQGSYEQYF. CDR3 nucleotides: TGTGCCAGCAGCAATCAGGGCTCCTACGAGCAGTACTTC. Full variable domain (remainder filled in from reference TRBV7-9 and TRBJ2-7): DTGVSQNPRHKITKRGQNVTFRCDPISEHNRLYWYRQTLGQGPEFLTYFQNEAQLEKSRLLSDRFSAERPKGSFSTLEIQRTEQGDSAMYLCASSNQGSYEQYFGPGTRLTVT.

The chain couples TRBV28 to TRBJ2-1; 8 bases agree with TRBD2. This CDR3 spans 15 amino acids. Germline V gene lookup returns CDR1 MDHEN and CDR2 SYDVKM. Unmatched junction bases numbered 3, after V lost 3 bases and J lost 2 bases. The DNA for the CDR3 is TGTGCCAGCAGTTTGGGCGGGGGGACCTACAATGAGCAGTTCTTC. Protein sequence: CASSLGGGTYNEQFF.

The chain uses TRBV6-5 and TRBJ1-1, with TRBD1 identical over 8 bases. Germline loops: CDR1 MNHEY, CDR2 SVGAGI. The V segment lost 6 bases and the J segment 6 bases; nucleotides outside the gene matches: 9. The CDR3 extends over 14 amino acids. The CDR3 reads CASRGDRGRPEAFF. The CDR3 nucleotides read TGTGCCAGCAGGGGTGACAGGGGAAGGCCTGAAGCTTTCTTT.

V usage is TRBV5-1 and J usage is TRBJ2-5, with a possible D match to TRBD1 (6 bases). The germline V gene has CDR1 SGHRS and CDR2 YFSETQ. This CDR3 spans 16 amino acids. V lost 4 bases, J lost 2 bases, and 18 bases lay in between. The CDR3 DNA sequence: TGCGCCAGCAGCCCAACGGGAAGGACAGTTCAAGAGACCCAGTACTTC. It encodes CASSPTGRTVQETQYF.